This record looks at one T cell receptor (beta chain) sequence and its context. The target antigen is unknown. TCRdb recomputed calls from the 5' RACE reads with MiXCR, one row per CDR3 protein. The sample holds about 700,000 distinct CDR3 sequences; roughly 20% are singletons and the top ten take about 19%. The record originates from a study of CD8 T cells in ankylosing spondylitis. Study conclusions and caveats: The study identified a TCR beta motif of roughly eight highly homologous variants that appeared characteristic of ankylosing spondylitis blood.

The TCR comes from a male donor with ankylosing spondylitis. Sequenced input: blood, either unsorted or a sorted T cell fraction (not recorded which).

The CDR3 nucleotides read TGTGCCAGCAGTTCGTCCCACATCTATGGCTACACCTTC. Protein: CASSSSHIYGYTF. This chain links TRBV12-3 or TRBV12-4 with TRBJ1-2, with D unclear. This CDR3 comprises 13 residues. Trimming removed 4 bases at V and 4 bases at J, with 10 bases between.